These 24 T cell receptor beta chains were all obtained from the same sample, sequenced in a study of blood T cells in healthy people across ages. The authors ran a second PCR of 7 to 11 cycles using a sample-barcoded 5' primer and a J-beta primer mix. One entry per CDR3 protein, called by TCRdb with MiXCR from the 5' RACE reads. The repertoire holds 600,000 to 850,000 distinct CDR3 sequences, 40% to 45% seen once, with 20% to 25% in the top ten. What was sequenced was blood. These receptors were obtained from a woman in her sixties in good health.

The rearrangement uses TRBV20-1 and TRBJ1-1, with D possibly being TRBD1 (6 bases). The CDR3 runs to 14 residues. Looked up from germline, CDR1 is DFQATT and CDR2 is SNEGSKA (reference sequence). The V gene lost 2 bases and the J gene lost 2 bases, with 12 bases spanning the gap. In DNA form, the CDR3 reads TGCAGTGCTAGAAATCCGGGGGGCAACACTGAAGCTTTCTTT. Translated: CSARNPGGNTEAFF.

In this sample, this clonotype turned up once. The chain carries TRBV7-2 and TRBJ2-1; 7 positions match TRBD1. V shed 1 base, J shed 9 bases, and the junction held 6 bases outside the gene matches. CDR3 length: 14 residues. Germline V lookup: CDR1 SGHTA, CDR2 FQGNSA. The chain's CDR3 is CASSLGTGPAEQFF. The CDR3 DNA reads TGTGCCAGCAGCTTAGGGACAGGTCCGGCTGAGCAGTTCTTC. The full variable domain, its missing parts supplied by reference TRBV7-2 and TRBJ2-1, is GAGVSQSPSNKVTEKGKDVELRCDPISGHTALYWYRQSLGQGLEFLIYFQGNSAPDKSGLPSDRFSAERTGGSVSTLTIQRTQQEDSAVYLCASSLGTGPAEQFFGPGTRLTVL.

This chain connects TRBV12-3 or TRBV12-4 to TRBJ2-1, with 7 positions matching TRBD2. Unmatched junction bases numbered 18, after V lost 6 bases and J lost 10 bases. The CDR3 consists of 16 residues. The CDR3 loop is CASSDWGAGNTYEQFF. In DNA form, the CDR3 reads TGTGCCAGCAGCGACTGGGGAGCGGGAAATACCTACGAGCAGTTCTTC.

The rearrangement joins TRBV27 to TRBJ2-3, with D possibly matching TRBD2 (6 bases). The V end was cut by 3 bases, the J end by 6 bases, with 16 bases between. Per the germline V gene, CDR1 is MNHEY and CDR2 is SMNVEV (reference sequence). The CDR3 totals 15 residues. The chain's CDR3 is CASSFSGGGRDTQYF. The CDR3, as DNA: TGTGCCAGCAGTTTTTCTGGGGGAGGAAGGGATACGCAGTATTTT.

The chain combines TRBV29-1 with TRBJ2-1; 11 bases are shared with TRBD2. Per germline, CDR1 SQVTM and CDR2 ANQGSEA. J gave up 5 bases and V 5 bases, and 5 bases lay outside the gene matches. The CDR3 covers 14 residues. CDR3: CSVRLAGRNNEQFF. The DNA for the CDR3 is TGCAGCGTTCGACTAGCGGGGAGAAACAATGAGCAGTTCTTC.

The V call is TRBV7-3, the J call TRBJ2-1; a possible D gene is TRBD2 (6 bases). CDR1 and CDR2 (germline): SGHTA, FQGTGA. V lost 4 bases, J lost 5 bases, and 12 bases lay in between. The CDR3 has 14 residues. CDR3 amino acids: CASSSSGSNNEQFF. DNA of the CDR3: TGTGCCAGCAGCTCCTCCGGGAGCAACAATGAGCAGTTCTTC.

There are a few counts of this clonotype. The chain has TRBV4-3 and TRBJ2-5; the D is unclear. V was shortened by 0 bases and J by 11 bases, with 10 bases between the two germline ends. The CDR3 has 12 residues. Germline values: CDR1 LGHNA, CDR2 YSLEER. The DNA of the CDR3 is TGCGCCAGCAGCCAAGATCAAGGTGAGCAGTACTTC. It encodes CASSQDQGEQYF.

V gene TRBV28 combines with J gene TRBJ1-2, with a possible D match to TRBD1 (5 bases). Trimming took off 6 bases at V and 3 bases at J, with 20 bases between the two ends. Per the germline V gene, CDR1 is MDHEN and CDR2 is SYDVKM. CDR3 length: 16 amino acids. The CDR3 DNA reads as TGTGCCAGCAGCTTACAGCCGCCTCAGGGTGACTATGGCTACACCTTC. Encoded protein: CASSLQPPQGDYGYTF.

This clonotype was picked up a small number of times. CDR3 coding DNA: TGTGCCAGCAGCCTCAGCGGGGGAGTGGAGACCCAGTACTTC. Translated, it gives CASSLSGGVETQYF. J is TRBJ2-7 and V is TRBV7-9; TRBD2 matches 8 bases. Gene TRBJ2-5 matches the end of the DNA better, so the J call may be wrong. The CDR3 runs to 14 residues. CDR1 and CDR2 (germline): SEHNR, FQNEAQ (reference sequence).

The chain's CDR3 is CASSKRDLSYNEQFF. CDR3 DNA: TGTGCCAGCAGCAAGCGGGATTTGTCCTACAATGAGCAGTTCTTC. The J gene is TRBJ2-1, the V gene TRBV7-8; 7 nucleotides agree with TRBD2. This CDR3 is 15 amino acids long. The V and J ends lost 5 bases and 1 base, in that order; junction bases with no gene match: 5. Germline CDR1 reads SGHVS; CDR2 reads FQNEAQ.

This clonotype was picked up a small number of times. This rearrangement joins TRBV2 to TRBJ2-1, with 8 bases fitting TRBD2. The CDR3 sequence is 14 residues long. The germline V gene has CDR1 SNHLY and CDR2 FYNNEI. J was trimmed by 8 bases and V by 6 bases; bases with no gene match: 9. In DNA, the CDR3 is TGTGCCAGCAGGGGGACTAGAATTCGTTATGAGCAGTTCTTC. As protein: CASRGTRIRYEQFF.

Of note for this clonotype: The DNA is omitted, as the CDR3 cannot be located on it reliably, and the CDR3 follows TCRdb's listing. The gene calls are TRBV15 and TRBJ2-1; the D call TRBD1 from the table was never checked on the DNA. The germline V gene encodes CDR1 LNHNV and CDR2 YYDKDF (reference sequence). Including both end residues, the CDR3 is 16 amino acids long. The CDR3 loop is CATSRGVQDFGNEQFF.

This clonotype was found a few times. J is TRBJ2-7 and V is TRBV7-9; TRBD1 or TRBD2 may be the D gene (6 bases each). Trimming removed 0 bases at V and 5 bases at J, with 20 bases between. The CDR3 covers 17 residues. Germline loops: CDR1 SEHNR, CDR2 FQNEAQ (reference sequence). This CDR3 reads CASSLALIQGGSDEQYF. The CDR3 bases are TGTGCCAGCAGCTTAGCGCTTATACAGGGAGGAAGCGACGAGCAGTACTTC.

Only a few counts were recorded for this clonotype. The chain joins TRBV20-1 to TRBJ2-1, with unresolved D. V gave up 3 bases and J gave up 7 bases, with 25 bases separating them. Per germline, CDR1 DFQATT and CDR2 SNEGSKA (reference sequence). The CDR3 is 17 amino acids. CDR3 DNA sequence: TGCAGTGCTAGCCGAGATCCCCCTCTCCGGACGAGGAATGAGCAGTTCTTC. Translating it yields CSASRDPPLRTRNEQFF.

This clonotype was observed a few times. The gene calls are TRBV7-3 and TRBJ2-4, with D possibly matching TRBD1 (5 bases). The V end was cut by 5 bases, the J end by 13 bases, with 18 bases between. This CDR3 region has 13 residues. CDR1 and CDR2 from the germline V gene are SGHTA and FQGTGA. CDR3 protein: CASSVGIDREQYF. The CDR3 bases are TGTGCCAGCAGCGTAGGGATAGACAGAGAGCAGTACTTC.

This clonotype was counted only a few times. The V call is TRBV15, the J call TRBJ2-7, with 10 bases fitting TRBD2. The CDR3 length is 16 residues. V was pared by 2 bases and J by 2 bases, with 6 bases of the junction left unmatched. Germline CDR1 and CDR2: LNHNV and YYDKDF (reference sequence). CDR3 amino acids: CATSRPTSGVAYEQYF. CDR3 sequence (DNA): TGTGCCACCAGCAGACCCACTAGCGGGGTAGCCTACGAGCAGTACTTC.

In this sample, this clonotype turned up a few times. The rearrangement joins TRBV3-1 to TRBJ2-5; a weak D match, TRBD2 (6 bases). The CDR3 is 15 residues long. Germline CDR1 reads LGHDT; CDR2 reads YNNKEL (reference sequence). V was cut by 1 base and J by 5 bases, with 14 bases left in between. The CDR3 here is CASSQADYLGETQYF. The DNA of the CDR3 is TGTGCCAGCAGCCAAGCGGACTACCTCGGGGAGACCCAGTACTTC.

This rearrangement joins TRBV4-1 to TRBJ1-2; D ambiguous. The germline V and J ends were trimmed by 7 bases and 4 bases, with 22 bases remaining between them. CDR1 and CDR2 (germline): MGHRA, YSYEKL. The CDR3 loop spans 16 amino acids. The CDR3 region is CASNHSLGGTSYGYTF. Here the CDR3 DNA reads TGCGCCAGCAACCACTCTCTAGGAGGCACCTCCTATGGCTACACCTTC.

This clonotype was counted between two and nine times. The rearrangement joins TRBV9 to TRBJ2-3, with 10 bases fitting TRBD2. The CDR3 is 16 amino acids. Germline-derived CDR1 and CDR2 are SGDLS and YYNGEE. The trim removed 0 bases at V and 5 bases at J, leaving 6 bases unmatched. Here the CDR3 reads CASSVATSGVVDTQYF. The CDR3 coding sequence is TGTGCCAGCAGCGTAGCTACTAGCGGGGTTGTAGATACGCAGTATTTT. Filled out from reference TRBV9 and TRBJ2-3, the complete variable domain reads DSGVTQTPKHLITATGQRVTLRCSPRSGDLSVYWYQQSLDQGLQFLIQYYNGEERAKGNILERFSAQQFPDLHSELNLSSLELGDSALYFCASSVATSGVVDTQYFGPGTRLTVL.

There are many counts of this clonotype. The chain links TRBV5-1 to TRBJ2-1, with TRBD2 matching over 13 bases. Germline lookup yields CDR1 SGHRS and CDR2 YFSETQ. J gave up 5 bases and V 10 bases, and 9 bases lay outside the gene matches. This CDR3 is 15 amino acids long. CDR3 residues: CAGSPGTSGNNEQFF. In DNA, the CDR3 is TGCGCCGGATCCCCGGGGACTAGCGGGAACAATGAGCAGTTCTTC.

CDR3 coding DNA: TGCAGCGTTGAAGGGTACGAGTTGGCAGGGTTGGATGAGCAGTTCTTC. As protein: CSVEGYELAGLDEQFF. The rearrangement joins TRBV29-1 to TRBJ2-1, with D possibly being TRBD1 (5 bases). The CDR3 totals 16 residues. Trimming took off 1 base at V and 8 bases at J, with 21 bases between the two ends. Germline V CDR1 and CDR2: SQVTM, ANQGSEA.

CDR3 bases: TGCAGTGCCTCGGATACGCAGTATTTT. Translated: CSASDTQYF. The gene calls are TRBV20-1 and TRBJ2-3; D remains unclear. This CDR3 is 9 amino acids long. Germline loops: CDR1 DFQATT, CDR2 SNEGSKA (reference sequence). The V end was cut by 6 bases, the J end by 6 bases, with 4 bases between.

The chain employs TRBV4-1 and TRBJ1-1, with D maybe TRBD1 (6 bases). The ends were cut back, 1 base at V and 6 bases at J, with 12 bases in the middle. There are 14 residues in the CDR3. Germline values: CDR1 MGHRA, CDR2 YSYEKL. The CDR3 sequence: CASSQAKTGPEAFF. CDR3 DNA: TGCGCCAGCAGCCAAGCGAAGACAGGCCCTGAAGCTTTCTTT.

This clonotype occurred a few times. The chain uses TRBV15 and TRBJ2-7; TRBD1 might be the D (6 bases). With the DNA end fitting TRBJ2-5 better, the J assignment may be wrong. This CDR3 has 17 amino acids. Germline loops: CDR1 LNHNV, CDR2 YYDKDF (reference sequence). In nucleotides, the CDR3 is TGTGCCACCAGCTTAAGGGGTCGGGGCCAGGGGCGAAAGACCCAGTACTTC. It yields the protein CATSLRGRGQGRKTQYF.